This record looks at one TCR beta chain sequence and its context. At the DNA level, this CDR3 is encoded by other sequences in the same sample as well. The sample is drawn from a study of shared clonotypes between healthy human individuals. This CDR3 has 11 amino acids. Germline-derived CDR1 and CDR2 are DFQATT and SNEGSKA (reference sequence). Trimming cost V 7 bases and J 5 bases, with 10 bases left between them. Assay used: immunoSEQ multiplex PCR; TCRdb lists only in-frame clones, some missing. The top ten hold 1% to 1.5% of the sample, which has some 1.5 million clones, more than 95% seen once. Source material: naive CD4+ T cells sorted from blood. Subset defined: CD45RA+ positively selected. This receptor was taken from a man aged 30 to 45 in good health. The gene calls are TRBV20-1 and TRBJ2-3; D gene unclear. This CDR3 reads CSVRLGDTQYF. The CDR3 nucleotides read TGCAGTGTTCGCCTAGGAGATACGCAGTATTTT.